A selection of T cell receptor beta chains follows, all from one sample in a study of T cells in Graves' hyperthyroidism and ophthalmopathy. TCRdb used MiXCR to reprocess the multiplex PCR reads, holding one entry per CDR3 protein. In the table there are some 340,000 distinct CDR3 sequences, roughly 15% of which are singletons. Sequencing was carried out using blood. The receptors originated from a woman between 40 and 50 years old with Graves' ophthalmopathy. Each CDR3 is given without its conserved first and last residue. Some rows have no size entry. The others give once, few or many, or a class for an expanded clone.

>NA|TRBJ2-2|TRBV20-1
SARGQPGTTPTGELF
>NA|TRBJ1-6|TRBV7-2
ASSLPRLRSPLH
>few|TRBJ2-1|TRBV5-1
ASGMEYNEQF
>many|TRBJ1-2|TRBV10-3
ATRDNYGYT
>few|TRBJ2-3|TRBV7-9
ASSPRRERGGTDTQY
>NA|TRBJ1-1|TRBV13
ASSPQKGEAF
>many|TRBJ1-2|TRBV6-1
ASSYRQGGYT
>many|TRBJ2-1|TRBV7-9
ASSISSGRDEQF
>many|TRBJ2-3|TRBV14
ASSPRPTSTDTQY
>many|TRBJ1-5|TRBV7-2
ASSLIAGPNQPQH
>many|TRBJ2-1|TRBV29-1
SSGRSNEQF
>few|TRBJ2-1|TRBV3-1
ASSQEIGLVGNEQF
>NA|TRBJ2-5|TRBV28
ASSLLIATSGETQY
>many|TRBJ2-1|TRBV14
ASSQGTLIYNEQF